The 19 T cell receptor beta chains below all came from one sample that was sequenced in a study of Tregs in tolerant kidney transplant recipients (dated by TCRdb to about 2019). The sample's time point, from its label and the paper: blood sample drawn before combined kidney and bone marrow transplant. The library came from the immunoSEQ multiplex PCR assay. What TCRdb holds here is the immuneACCESS table cut down to in-frame rearrangements. Part of the clones is not present; checked against another copy, under half of the missing clones reflect an unresolved V gene, and the others are unexplained. The sample table holds around 77,000 clones, of which 95% to 98% were seen once. Jointly, the top ten make up 0.55% to 0.6% of the sample. The sequenced sample was CD4+ T cells from blood, obtained before the transplant. Receptor source: a human donor who received a combined kidney and bone marrow transplant.

The CDR3 DNA reads as TGTGCCTGGGACCCGGGACAACCAAACTCTGGAAACACCATATATTTT. Protein: CAWDPGQPNSGNTIYF. The chain has TRBV30 and TRBJ1-3; possible D gene TRBD1, 6 bases. This CDR3 is 16 amino acids long. Germline V gene data show CDR1 as GTSNPN and CDR2 as SVGIG (reference sequence). Deletions cut 5 bases from V and 0 bases from J, with 17 bases between.

The chain is built from TRBV11-3 and TRBJ2-2; the D gene is possibly TRBD2 (6 bases). The V and J ends lost 5 bases and 10 bases respectively, with 17 bases between them. Germline CDR1 SGHNT, CDR2 YENEEA. The CDR3 runs to 14 residues. The CDR3 loop reads CASSMGLRREELFF. The CDR3 DNA sequence: TGTGCCAGCAGCATGGGACTGCGGCGGGAGGAGCTGTTTTTT.

The V call is TRBV7-2, the J call TRBJ2-7; D might be TRBD2 (6 bases). The CDR3 is made up of 15 amino acids. Germline V CDR1 and CDR2: SGHTA, FQGNSA. Trimming took off 7 bases at V and 1 base at J, with 17 bases between the two ends. The CDR3 DNA sequence: TGTGCCAGCACCTTGGGGGGTCCGGGTTCCTACGAGCAGTACTTC. It codes for CASTLGGPGSYEQYF.

This clone appeared a single time. The CDR3 sequence: CASSFRTINTGELFF. The DNA for the CDR3 is TGTGCCAGCAGCTTCCGGACAATTAACACCGGGGAGCTGTTTTTT. The rearrangement uses TRBV5-5 and TRBJ2-2, with TRBD1 as a possible D gene (5 bases). Germline CDR1 and CDR2: SGHKS and YYEKEE (reference sequence). Trimming left V 2 bases short and J 2 bases short, with 10 bases between. This CDR3 has 15 residues.

As DNA, the CDR3 is TGTGCCAGCAGCGTAAGCGGGTGGAGCACAGATACGCAGTATTTT. Its translation: CASSVSGWSTDTQYF. The chain employs TRBV2 and TRBJ2-3, with a possible D match to TRBD2 (6 bases). Germline V CDR1 and CDR2: SNHLY, FYNNEI. Trimming cost V 6 bases and J 0 bases, with 13 bases left between them. CDR3 length equals 15 residues.

This chain connects TRBV28 to TRBJ2-7, with a tentative D call TRBD2 (6 bases). V was cut by 3 bases and J by 2 bases, with 26 bases left in between. This CDR3 has 19 residues. The germline CDR1 and CDR2 sequences are MDHEN and SYDVKM. CDR3 in amino acids: CASSFRLSLGERATYEQYF. CDR3 coding DNA: TGTGCCAGCAGTTTTCGGCTATCCTTGGGGGAGCGGGCGACCTACGAGCAGTACTTC.

The chain has TRBV7-2 and TRBJ2-5, with 11 bases lining up with TRBD2. From germline, CDR1 is SGHTA and CDR2 FQGNSA. The CDR3 totals 15 residues. J gave up 5 bases and V 5 bases, and 7 bases lay outside the gene matches. CDR3 bases: TGTGCCAGCAGCGTTAGCGGGGGGGCCTGGGAGACCCAGTACTTC. Its protein is CASSVSGGAWETQYF.

This clone has only one observation. The chain uses TRBV29-1 and TRBJ2-1; 10 bases fit TRBD1. With 8 bases clipped from V and 3 bases from J, the junction kept 4 bases outside the gene matches. This CDR3 is built from 13 residues. From germline, CDR1 is SQVTM and CDR2 ANQGSEA. For the CDR3, the DNA is TGCAGCCAACGGACAGGGGGCTACAATGAGCAGTTCTTC. This sequence encodes CSQRTGGYNEQFF.

CDR3 bases: TGTGCCAGCAGTTTAAGTGGACAGTCCTTGGCGCAGTACTTC. Its translation is CASSLSGQSLAQYF. The J gene is TRBJ2-7, the V gene TRBV27; D is possibly TRBD1 (6 bases). V was pared by 2 bases and J by 9 bases, with 17 bases between. CDR1 MNHEY and CDR2 SMNVEV come from the germline V gene (reference sequence). The CDR3 covers 14 residues.

The chain uses TRBV7-2 and TRBJ2-1; the D gene is possibly TRBD1 (7 bases). Germline CDR1 and CDR2: SGHTA and FQGNSA. This CDR3 has 17 amino acids. V was trimmed by 5 bases and J by 8 bases, leaving 25 bases between them. DNA for the CDR3: TGTGCCAGCAGCAGCTTAAGGTTCGCGGGACAGTATGATGAGCAGTTCTTC. Amino acids: CASSSLRFAGQYDEQFF.

The chain joins TRBV6-4 to TRBJ1-2, with D hard to call. V gave up 4 bases and J gave up 10 bases, with 7 bases separating them. In germline, CDR1 is MRHNA, CDR2 SNTAGT. The length of the CDR3 is 10 residues. The DNA for the CDR3 is TGTGCCAGCAGTGGAGGTCTCTACACCTTC. It encodes CASSGGLYTF.

This rearrangement joins TRBV5-5 to TRBJ1-1, with no clear D. Germline lookup yields CDR1 SGHKS and CDR2 YYEKEE (reference sequence). This CDR3 comprises 14 residues. Trimming pared 0 bases from V and 3 bases from J, leaving 9 bases between. DNA of the CDR3: TGTGCCAGCAGCTTGGTTGTGAGGGACACTGAAGCTTTCTTT. This encodes CASSLVVRDTEAFF.

V is TRBV11-2 and J is TRBJ2-2, with 8 bases aligning to TRBD2. J lost 4 bases, V lost 3 bases, and 4 bases had no gene match. This CDR3 has 15 residues. CDR1 is SGHAT, CDR2 FQNNGV, per germline. CDR3 nucleotide sequence: TGTGCCAGCAGCTTTTGGCGGGGGGTCACCGGGGAGCTGTTTTTT. Translated: CASSFWRGVTGELFF.

This clone came up once. The chain is built from TRBV11-2 and TRBJ2-7, with D possibly matching TRBD1 (6 bases). This CDR3 region has 16 residues. The V gene lost 3 bases and the J gene lost 2 bases, with 17 bases spanning the gap. Germline CDR1 is SGHAT and CDR2 is FQNNGV. In DNA, the CDR3 is TGTGCCAGCAGCTTGAGATCAGGGGCCAGACCCTACGAGCAGTACTTC. Protein product: CASSLRSGARPYEQYF.

The chain recombines TRBV12-5 with TRBJ2-2; D may be TRBD2 (5 bases). The germline V gene has CDR1 LGHNT and CDR2 FRNRAP. Trimming removed 6 bases at V and 0 bases at J, with 14 bases between. The CDR3 length is 16 residues. The CDR3 DNA is TGTGCTAGTGGGATATCGGGGTCCTCGAACACCGGGGAGCTGTTTTTT. Translating it yields CASGISGSSNTGELFF. The complete variable domain, with remaining parts taken from reference TRBV12-5 and TRBJ2-2, reads DARVTQTPRHKVTEMGQEVTMRCQPILGHNTVFWYRQTMMQGLELLAYFRNRAPLDDSGMPKDRFSAEMPDATLATLKIQPSEPRDSAVYFCASGISGSSNTGELFFGEGSRLTVL.

The V gene is TRBV7-3, the J gene TRBJ2-5; TRBD1 matches at 10 bases. The CDR3 consists of 13 residues. With 5 bases clipped from V and 13 bases from J, the junction kept 10 bases outside the gene matches. CDR1 SGHTA and CDR2 FQGTGA come from the germline V gene. CDR3 bases: TGTGCCAGCAGCCCCCGGGACAGGGGCTTGGTGTACTTC. This translates into CASSPRDRGLVYF.

The chain carries TRBV5-4 and TRBJ2-5, with D tentatively TRBD2 (8 bases). This CDR3 is built from 15 residues. Trimming removed 4 bases from V and 8 bases from J, with 21 bases in between. CDR1 is SGHNT and CDR2 is YYREEE in the germline V gene (reference sequence). The CDR3 DNA is TGTGCCAGCAGCCCCGGGAGGGGGCGACCCCTTACCCAGTACTTC. This translates into CASSPGRGRPLTQYF.

The chain couples TRBV2 to TRBJ2-1; 8 nucleotides match TRBD2. The junction had 9 bases not matched to a gene; V was cut back by 6 bases and J by 2 bases. The CDR3 extends over 16 amino acids. The germline V gene has CDR1 SNHLY and CDR2 FYNNEI. Here the CDR3 DNA reads TGTGCCAGCAGATCAGAAATGGGACTAGCCTACAATGAGCAGTTCTTC. It yields the protein CASRSEMGLAYNEQFF.

The CDR3 here is CSVDPAGGPNQETQYF. Here the CDR3 DNA reads TGCAGCGTTGACCCAGCGGGAGGGCCCAACCAAGAGACCCAGTACTTC. J is TRBJ2-5 and V is TRBV29-1; 10 bases line up with TRBD2. V shed 3 bases, J shed 0 bases, and the junction held 7 bases outside the gene matches. Germline CDR1 SQVTM, CDR2 ANQGSEA. The CDR3 loop spans 16 amino acids. Full variable domain (missing parts from reference TRBV29-1 and TRBJ2-5): SAVISQKPSRDICQRGTSLTIQCQVDSQVTMMFWYRQQPGQSLTLIATANQGSEATYESGFVIDKFPISRPNLTFSTLTVSNMSPEDSSIYLCSVDPAGGPNQETQYFGPGTRLLVL.